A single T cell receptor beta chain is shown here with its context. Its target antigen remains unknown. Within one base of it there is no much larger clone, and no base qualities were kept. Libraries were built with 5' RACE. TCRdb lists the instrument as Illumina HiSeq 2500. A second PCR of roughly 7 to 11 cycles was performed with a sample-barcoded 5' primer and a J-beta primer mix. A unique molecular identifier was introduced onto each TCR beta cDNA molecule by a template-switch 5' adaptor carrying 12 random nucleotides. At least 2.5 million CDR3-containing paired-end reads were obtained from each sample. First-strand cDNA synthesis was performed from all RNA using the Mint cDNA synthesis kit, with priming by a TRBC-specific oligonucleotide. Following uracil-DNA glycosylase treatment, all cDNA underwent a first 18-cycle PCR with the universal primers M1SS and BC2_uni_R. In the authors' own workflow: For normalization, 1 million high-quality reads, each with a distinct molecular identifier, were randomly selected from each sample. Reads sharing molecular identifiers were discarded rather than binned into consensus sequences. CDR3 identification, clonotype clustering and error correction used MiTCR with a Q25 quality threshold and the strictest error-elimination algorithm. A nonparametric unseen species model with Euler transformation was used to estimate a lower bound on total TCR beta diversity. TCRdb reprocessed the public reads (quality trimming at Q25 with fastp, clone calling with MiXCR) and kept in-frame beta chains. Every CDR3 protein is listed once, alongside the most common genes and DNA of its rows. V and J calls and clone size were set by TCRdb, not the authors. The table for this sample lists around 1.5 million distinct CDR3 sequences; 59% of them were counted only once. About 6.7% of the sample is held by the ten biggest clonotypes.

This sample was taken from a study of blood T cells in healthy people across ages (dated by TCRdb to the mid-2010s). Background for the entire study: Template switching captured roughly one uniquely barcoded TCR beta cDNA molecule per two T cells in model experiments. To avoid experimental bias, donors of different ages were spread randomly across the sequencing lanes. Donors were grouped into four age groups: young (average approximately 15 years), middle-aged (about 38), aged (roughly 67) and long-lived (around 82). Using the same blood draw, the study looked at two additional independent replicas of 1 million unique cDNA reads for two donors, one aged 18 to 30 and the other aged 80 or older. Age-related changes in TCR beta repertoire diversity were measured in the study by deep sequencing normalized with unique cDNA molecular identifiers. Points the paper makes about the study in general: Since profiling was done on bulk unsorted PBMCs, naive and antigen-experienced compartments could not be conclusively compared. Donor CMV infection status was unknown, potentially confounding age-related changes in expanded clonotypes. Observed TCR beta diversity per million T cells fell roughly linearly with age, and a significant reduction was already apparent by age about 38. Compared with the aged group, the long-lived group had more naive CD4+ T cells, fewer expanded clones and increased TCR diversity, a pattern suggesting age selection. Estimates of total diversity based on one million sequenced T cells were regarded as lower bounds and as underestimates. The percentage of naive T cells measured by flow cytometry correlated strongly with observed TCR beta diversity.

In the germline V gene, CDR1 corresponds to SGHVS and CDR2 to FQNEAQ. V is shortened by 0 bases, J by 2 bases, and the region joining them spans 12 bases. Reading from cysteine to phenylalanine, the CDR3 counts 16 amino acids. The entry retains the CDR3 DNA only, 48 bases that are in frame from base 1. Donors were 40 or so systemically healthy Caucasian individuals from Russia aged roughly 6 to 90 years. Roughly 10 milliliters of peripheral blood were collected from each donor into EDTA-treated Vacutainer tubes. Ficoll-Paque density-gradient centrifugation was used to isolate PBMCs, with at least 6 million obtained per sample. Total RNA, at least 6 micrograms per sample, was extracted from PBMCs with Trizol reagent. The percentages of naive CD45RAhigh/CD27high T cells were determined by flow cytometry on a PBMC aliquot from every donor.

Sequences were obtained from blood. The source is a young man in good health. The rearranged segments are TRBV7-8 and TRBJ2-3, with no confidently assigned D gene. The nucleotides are TGTGCCAGCAGCTTAGCGCGGCTCCCAGACACAGATACGCAGTATTTT. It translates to CASSLARLPDTDTQYF. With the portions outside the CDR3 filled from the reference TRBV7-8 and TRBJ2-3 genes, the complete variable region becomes GAGVSQSPRYKVAKRGQDVALRCDPISGHVSLFWYQQALGQGPEFLTYFQNEAQLDKSGLPSDRFFAERPEGSVSTLKIQRTQQEDSAVYLCASSLARLPDTDTQYFGPGTRLTVL.